This T cell receptor beta chain was obtained from a study of CD8 T cells in ankylosing spondylitis. The ends lost 1 base at V and 4 bases at J; junction bases unmatched: 2. This CDR3 is built from 13 residues. Per the germline V gene, CDR1 is DFQATT and CDR2 is SNEGSKA (reference sequence). TCRdb recomputed calls from the 5' RACE reads with MiXCR, one row per CDR3 protein. The sample records about 140,000 distinct CDR3 sequences, roughly 8% being singletons. This clonotype has more than one count but fewer than ten. The TCR comes from a male donor with ankylosing spondylitis. Source material: synovial fluid, either unsorted or a sorted T cell fraction (not recorded which). The rearrangement joins TRBV20-1 to TRBJ2-5; 8 nucleotides line up with TRBD2. DNA of the CDR3: TGCAGTGCTAGAGTTGCGGGAGGAGAGACCCAGTACTTC. Translated, it gives CSARVAGGETQYF.